This T cell receptor beta chain is from a study of response to subunit inactivated influenza vaccine (dated by TCRdb to the late 2010s). Concerning the study at large: Deep quantitative T cell receptor repertoire profiling was used in the study to track responses to a trivalent subunit inactivated influenza vaccine.

CDR1 and CDR2 (SGHKS, YYEKEE) derive from the germline V gene (reference sequence). V is clipped by 0 bases and J by 2 bases, and the sequence between their germline boundaries is 12 bases long. The CDR3 runs 15 residues from the cysteine to the phenylalanine. Only CDR3 DNA remains: 45 bases, in frame from the first base. What the work shows at the level of the full study, not this receptor alone: The authors proposed that each seasonal influenza vaccination may bring in only a limited number of new T cells.

Library generation was performed with RT-PCR. Sequencing took place on an Illumina HiSeq 2500. Starting from the raw public reads, TCRdb applied fastp trimming at Q25, assembled clones with MiXCR and retained in-frame beta chains. Rows merge per CDR3 protein into single entries with the most common DNA and genes. Here the sample has around 580,000 distinct CDR3 sequences; around 11% occur a single time. The leading ten clones occupy more than 8.5% of the sample. Worth noting for this clonotype: The antigen this receptor binds is unknown. Per-nucleotide qualities are absent, and no much larger clonotype sits a single base away.

The clonotype originates from a man aged 50-60 years who received an inactivated influenza vaccine. Donor details come from another sample of the same person, matched by shared clones. Material: PBMCs from blood, obtained on the day of vaccination. This chain is built from TRBV5-5 and TRBJ2-7; matching of 5 bases hints at TRBD2 as the D gene. At the DNA level, the sequence is TGTGCCAGCAGCTTGGCCGGAGGCCTGACCTACGAGCAGTACTTC. This yields the protein CASSLAGGLTYEQYF.